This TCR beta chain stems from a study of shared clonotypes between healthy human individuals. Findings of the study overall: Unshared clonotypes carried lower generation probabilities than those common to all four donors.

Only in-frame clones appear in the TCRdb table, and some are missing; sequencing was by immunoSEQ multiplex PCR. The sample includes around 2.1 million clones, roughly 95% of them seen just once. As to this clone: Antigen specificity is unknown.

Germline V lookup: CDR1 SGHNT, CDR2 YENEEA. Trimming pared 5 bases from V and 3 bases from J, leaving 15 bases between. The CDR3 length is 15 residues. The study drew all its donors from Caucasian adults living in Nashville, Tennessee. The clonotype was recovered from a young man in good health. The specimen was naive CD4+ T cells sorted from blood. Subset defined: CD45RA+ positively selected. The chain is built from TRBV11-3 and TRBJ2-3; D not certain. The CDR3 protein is CASSNDGSRTDTQYF. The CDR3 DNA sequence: TGTGCCAGCAGCAACGACGGTTCCCGAACAGATACGCAGTATTTT.